What follows are 25 T cell receptor beta chains derived from one specimen sequenced in a study of blood T cells in healthy people across ages. Primed by a sample-barcoded 5' primer and a J-beta primer mix, a second PCR proceeded for roughly 6 to 12 cycles. TCRdb re-derived calls from the 5' RACE reads in MiXCR, one entry per CDR3 protein. The table shows over 950,000 distinct CDR3 sequences, with around two fifths occurring only once. The sample taken for sequencing was blood. The receptors shown here come from a man younger than 35 in good health.

This clonotype was detected only a few times. DNA for the CDR3: TGTGCCAGCACCGATCCCCAGGTTAGCACAGATACGCAGTATTTT. Protein product: CASTDPQVSTDTQYF. The V call is TRBV6-2 or TRBV6-3, the J call TRBJ2-3; D ambiguous. CDR1 MNHEY and CDR2 SVGEGT come from the germline V gene. Trimming cost V 7 bases and J 0 bases, with 14 bases left between them. This CDR3 has 15 amino acids.

This chain connects TRBV4-3 to TRBJ2-1; perhaps TRBD1 as D (6 bases). Germline V lookup: CDR1 LGHNA, CDR2 YSLEER. Trimming removed 5 bases from V and 2 bases from J, with 10 bases in between. The CDR3 has 14 residues. The CDR3 bases are TGCGCCAGCAGCGCCAACAGGGCCTACAATGAGCAGTTCTTC. This encodes CASSANRAYNEQFF.

The genes are TRBV10-2 and TRBJ2-1, with 11 bases identical to TRBD2. The junction had 8 bases not matched to a gene; V was cut back by 3 bases and J by 4 bases. This CDR3 spans 17 amino acids. The germline gives CDR1 WSHSY, CDR2 SAAADI. The CDR3 DNA is TGCGCCAGCAGTGAATCCACTAGCGGGGGAACATACAATGAGCAGTTCTTC. Translation gives CASSESTSGGTYNEQFF.

This clonotype was seen only a few times. The chain links TRBV5-1 to TRBJ2-3; D ambiguous. Germline assignment: CDR1 SGHRS and CDR2 YFSETQ. The length of the CDR3 is 15 residues. Deletions cut 5 bases from V and 0 bases from J, with 13 bases between. CDR3 residues: CASSTRTASTDTQYF. The DNA of the CDR3 is TGCGCCAGCAGTACGAGGACCGCTAGCACAGATACGCAGTATTTT.

This clonotype was observed a few times. The chain employs TRBV29-1 and TRBJ2-1; either TRBD1 or TRBD2 may fit D (5 bases each). The end of the DNA is better explained by TRBJ2-7, so the J call may be wrong. Germline V lookup: CDR1 SQVTM, CDR2 ANQGSEA. The CDR3 contains 14 residues. The CDR3 DNA reads as TGCAGCGTTTCCGCAGGGAGCTCCTACAATGAGCAGTACTTC. It encodes CSVSAGSSYNEQYF.

There are a few counts of this clonotype. The rearrangement joins TRBV11-2 to TRBJ2-7; D gene ambiguous. In germline, CDR1 is SGHAT, CDR2 FQNNGV. CDR3 length equals 16 residues. V lost 1 base and J lost 7, with 20 bases in between. In nucleotides, the CDR3 is TGTGCCAGCAGCTTAGGCGAGGAAAGGGCATGGGATGAGCAGTACTTC. Encoded protein: CASSLGEERAWDEQYF. Drawing the rest from reference TRBV11-2 and TRBJ2-7, the complete variable domain is EAGVAQSPRYKIIEKRQSVAFWCNPISGHATLYWYQQILGQGPKLLIQFQNNGVVDDSQLPKDRFSAERLKGVDSTLKIQPAKLEDSAVYLCASSLGEERAWDEQYFGPGTRLTVT.

V usage is TRBV29-1 and J usage is TRBJ2-1, with D possibly being TRBD1 (7 bases). Trimming removed 4 bases at V and 10 bases at J, with 17 bases between. CDR3 size: 13 residues. Germline loops: CDR1 SQVTM, CDR2 ANQGSEA. This CDR3 is CSVASDRAYEQFF. DNA of the CDR3: TGCAGCGTTGCTAGCGACAGGGCCTACGAGCAGTTCTTC.

This clonotype was observed a few times. The genes are TRBV7-2 and TRBJ2-7, with unresolved D. Matching the DNA end better, TRBJ2-4 makes the J call doubtful. This CDR3 is 12 amino acids long. The germline gives CDR1 SGHTA, CDR2 FQGNSA. The CDR3, as DNA: TGTGCCAGCAGCTTACAACGGAACATTCAGTACTTC. Its protein is CASSLQRNIQYF.

This clonotype was found a few times. V usage is TRBV6-2 or TRBV6-3 and J usage is TRBJ1-2; maybe TRBD1 (5 bases). V was shortened by 6 bases and J by 2 bases, with 16 bases between the two germline ends. CDR1 MNHEY and CDR2 SVGEGT come from the germline V gene. The CDR3 has 15 amino acids. The CDR3 loop reads CASSILGPMNYGYTF. DNA of the CDR3: TGTGCCAGCAGCATCCTGGGACCGATGAACTATGGCTACACCTTC.

The chain employs TRBV27 and TRBJ1-1; D not certain. The CDR3 is 13 amino acids. Trimming stripped 5 bases from V and 1 base from J, with 8 bases between. Germline CDR1 and CDR2: MNHEY and SMNVEV (reference sequence). The CDR3 sequence: CASSVTPNTEAFF. CDR3 coding DNA: TGTGCCAGCAGTGTGACGCCGAACACTGAAGCTTTCTTT.

This sequence joins TRBV7-9 and TRBJ2-3; D gene uncertain. CDR1 is SEHNR and CDR2 is FQNEAQ in the germline V gene (reference sequence). V was trimmed by 6 bases and J by 4 bases, leaving 14 bases between them. This CDR3 is 14 amino acids long. This CDR3 is CASRPTGAPDTQYF. The DNA for the CDR3 is TGTGCCAGCAGACCAACTGGTGCGCCAGATACGCAGTATTTT. Full variable domain (missing parts from reference TRBV7-9 and TRBJ2-3): DTGVSQNPRHKITKRGQNVTFRCDPISEHNRLYWYRQTLGQGPEFLTYFQNEAQLEKSRLLSDRFSAERPKGSFSTLEIQRTEQGDSAMYLCASRPTGAPDTQYFGPGTRLTVL.

This clonotype has only a few counts. The chain carries TRBV29-1 and TRBJ1-1; D is ambiguous. CDR1 SQVTM and CDR2 ANQGSEA come from the germline V gene. Trimming removed 7 bases at V and 0 bases at J, with 9 bases between. CDR3 length: 12 amino acids. The CDR3 spells CSGGELNTEAFF. Here the CDR3 DNA reads TGCAGCGGGGGAGAGTTGAACACTGAAGCTTTCTTT.

The V and J genes are TRBV25-1 and TRBJ1-1, with TRBD1 identical over 7 bases. CDR1 and CDR2 from the germline V gene are MGHDK and SYGVNS. The V and J ends lost 2 bases and 5 bases, in that order; junction bases with no gene match: 5. The CDR3 is made up of 14 amino acids. CDR3 in amino acids: CASSEEGAWTEAFF. The CDR3 DNA reads TGTGCCAGCAGTGAAGAGGGGGCATGGACTGAAGCTTTCTTT.

This clonotype has a handful of counts. This chain links TRBV4-3 with TRBJ2-3, with D perhaps TRBD1 or TRBD2 (5 bases each). The CDR3 has 15 amino acids. Trimming shortened V by 1 base and J by 2 bases, and 10 bases separated the two germline ends. Germline V gene sequence: CDR1 LGHNA, CDR2 YSLEER. The CDR3 DNA reads TGCGCCAGCAGCCAAGCCGGGACCTACACAGATACGCAGTATTTT. Translating it yields CASSQAGTYTDTQYF.

This clonotype has ten or more counts. V usage is TRBV25-1 and J usage is TRBJ1-4, with D unresolved. V was trimmed by 1 base and J by 5 bases, leaving 17 bases between them. CDR3 length: 17 amino acids. Germline CDR1 MGHDK, CDR2 SYGVNS. The CDR3 protein is CASSESDSGGLNEKLFF. The CDR3 region has the DNA TGTGCCAGCAGTGAATCCGACTCCGGAGGCTTGAATGAAAAACTGTTTTTT.

This clonotype was seen more than once but under ten times. This sequence joins TRBV10-3 and TRBJ2-6; D gene uncertain. V was clipped by 1 base and J by 0 bases, with 4 bases between them. The CDR3 covers 15 residues. Germline CDR1 reads ENHRY; CDR2 reads SYGVKD. The CDR3 DNA follows: TGTGCCATCAGTGAGTACCACTCTGGGGCCAACGTCCTGACTTTC. This codes for CAISEYHSGANVLTF.

This clonotype was counted once. V and J are TRBV7-9 and TRBJ2-1; D gene unclear. The ends were cut back, 8 bases at V and 0 bases at J, with 14 bases in the middle. This CDR3 is built from 15 residues. CDR1 and CDR2 (germline): SEHNR, FQNEAQ (reference sequence). The chain's CDR3 is CASRNQQSSYNEQFF. The CDR3 region has the DNA TGTGCCAGCCGAAACCAGCAGAGCTCCTACAATGAGCAGTTCTTC.

This clonotype has only a few counts. The chain carries TRBV12-3 or TRBV12-4 and TRBJ2-7; D is unresolved. The germline V and J ends were trimmed by 0 bases and 4 bases, with 10 bases remaining between them. The CDR3 has 14 amino acids. CDR3 amino acids: CASSLAPITYEQYF. CDR3 DNA: TGTGCCAGCAGTTTAGCGCCTATTACGTACGAGCAGTACTTC.

This clonotype was seen a handful of times. This rearrangement joins TRBV6-5 to TRBJ1-4; weak D call: TRBD1 (5 bases). Germline CDR1 MNHEY, CDR2 SVGAGI. The length of the CDR3 is 15 residues. V lost 1 base to trimming and J lost 7 bases, with 13 bases between them. CDR3 coding DNA: TGTGCCAGCAGTTACTGGTCAGGGCGCTCTGAAAAACTGTTTTTT. It is translated as CASSYWSGRSEKLFF.

This clonotype was detected only a few times. The junction shows a germline mismatch at one end, possibly a read error. This rearrangement joins TRBV12-3 or TRBV12-4 to TRBJ1-1; no firm D call. The CDR3 sequence is 15 residues long. CDR3 DNA: TGTGTCAGCAGTTCGTCGTGGACGGCTAACACTGAAGCTTTCTTT. This sequence encodes CVSSSSWTANTEAFF.

The chain has TRBV20-1 and TRBJ2-5; no clear D gene. This CDR3 has 13 residues. V lost 6 bases to trimming and J lost 11 bases, with 22 bases between them. Germline-derived CDR1 and CDR2 are DFQATT and SNEGSKA (reference sequence). CDR3 bases: TGCAGTGCCCCTTCGGACGTCAAGAATGAGCAGTACTTC. Residues: CSAPSDVKNEQYF.

The V call is TRBV12-3 or TRBV12-4, the J call TRBJ1-1, with D possibly matching TRBD1 (5 bases). V gave up 5 bases and J gave up 5 bases, with 18 bases separating them. The CDR3 is made up of 15 amino acids. For the CDR3, the DNA is TGTGCCAGCAGTCCACCCCGTTCAGGGAGGACTGAAGCTTTCTTT. It is translated as CASSPPRSGRTEAFF.

The chain recombines TRBV10-3 with TRBJ2-7; 12 positions match TRBD2. Germline CDR1 reads ENHRY; CDR2 reads SYGVKD. The CDR3 runs to 18 residues. After removal of 5 bases from V and 0 bases from J, the junction contained 11 bases not matched to a gene. As DNA, the CDR3 is TGTGCCATCAGTATTGGCCTAGCGGGGGGGTTAAGCTCCTACGAGCAGTACTTC. Its protein is CAISIGLAGGLSSYEQYF.

The chain couples TRBV6-6 to TRBJ1-5; D uncertain. This CDR3 is built from 14 residues. V was clipped by 2 bases and J by 0 bases, with 5 bases between them. Germline V lookup: CDR1 MNHNY, CDR2 SVGAGI (reference sequence). CDR3 sequence: CASSYTTSNQPQHF. Here the CDR3 DNA reads TGTGCCAGCAGTTACACCACTAGCAATCAGCCCCAGCATTTT.

This chain joins TRBV29-1 and TRBJ1-5, with D perhaps TRBD1 (5 bases). Germline CDR1 is SQVTM and CDR2 is ANQGSEA. V was pared by 4 bases and J by 2 bases, with 12 bases between. The CDR3 is made up of 14 amino acids. The CDR3 nucleotides are TGCAGCGTTGGCGTGCAGGGACGCAATCAGCCCCAGCATTTT. Protein sequence: CSVGVQGRNQPQHF.